The rows below give T cell receptor beta chains drawn from one sample of a study of Graves' ophthalmopathy and Graves' hyperthyroidism. TCRdb re-derived calls from the multiplex PCR reads in MiXCR, one entry per CDR3 protein. The data show almost 750,000 distinct CDR3 sequences, 40% seen once. The sample taken for sequencing was peripheral blood. The receptors originated from an adult man with Graves' ophthalmopathy. Each CDR3 is given with its conserved first and last residue. Fields, in order: CDR3 length, clone size, J gene, V gene, D gene, CDR3 DNA, CDR3 protein. A D gene is named only where the DNA matches it firmly. The size field is filled for only some rows; it gives once, few, many or a size class.

length: 14; size: many; J: TRBJ1-1; V: TRBV25-1; D: -; DNA: TGTGCCAGCAGTGATCTGGGGGCTGTCACTGAAGCTTTCTTT; CDR3: CASSDLGAVTEAFF
length: 13; size: -; J: TRBJ1-4; V: TRBV25-1; D: -; DNA: TGTGCCAGCAGCCCGGAGCGAAGAGGAAAACTGTTTTTT; CDR3: CASSPERRGKLFF
length: 13; size: -; J: TRBJ2-7; V: TRBV25-1; D: TRBD1; DNA: TGTGCCAGTAGTGGACAGGAGTACTACGAGCAGTGCTTC; CDR3: CASSGQEYYEQCF
length: 16; size: -; J: TRBJ1-3; V: TRBV7-9; D: -; DNA: TGTGCCAGCAGCTTAGAGGTGGCACCCTCTGGAAACACCATATATTTT; CDR3: CASSLEVAPSGNTIYF
length: 16; size: few; J: TRBJ2-5; V: TRBV11-2; D: TRBD2; DNA: TGTGCCAGCAGCTTAGGGGCGGGGGGCCTTCAAGAGACCCAGTACTTC; CDR3: CASSLGAGGLQETQYF
length: 14; size: many; J: TRBJ1-2; V: TRBV20-1; D: -; DNA: TGCAGTGCTAGTGAGGGACCGGGGAACTATGGCTACACCTTC; CDR3: CSASEGPGNYGYTF
length: 13; size: -; J: TRBJ1-1; V: TRBV20-1; D: -; DNA: TGCAGTGTCAGAGGGCAGGGACGGACTGAAGCTTTCTTT; CDR3: CSVRGQGRTEAFF
length: 13; size: once; J: TRBJ1-2; V: TRBV10-3; D: TRBD1; DNA: TGTGCCAGCTTTCCGACAGGGCCCTATGGCTACACCTTC; CDR3: CASFPTGPYGYTF
length: 17; size: -; J: TRBJ1-4; V: TRBV6-5; D: TRBD1; DNA: TGTGCCAGCAGTCCCAGGGGGCGCGGGTCGGGTGGTGAAAAACTGTTTTTT; CDR3: CASSPRGRGSGGEKLFF
length: 15; size: -; J: TRBJ1-5; V: TRBV9; D: -; DNA: TGTGCCAGCAGCGTAGAACCGGGGTGGGGTCAGCCCCAGCATTTT; CDR3: CASSVEPGWGQPQHF
length: 14; size: many; J: TRBJ2-7; V: TRBV7-3; D: -; DNA: TGTGCCAGCAGCTTAACGTCAGGACCCTACGAGCAGTACTTC; CDR3: CASSLTSGPYEQYF
length: 18; size: -; J: TRBJ2-2; V: TRBV7-9; D: TRBD2; DNA: TGTGCCAGCAGCATAGGGCTAGCGGGAGTTCCCGGGACCGGGGAGCTGTTTTTT; CDR3: CASSIGLAGVPGTGELFF
length: 16; size: -; J: TRBJ1-4; V: TRBV20-1; D: -; DNA: TGCAGTGCCCTAAACACGAAAGGCCAGGAAAATGAAAAACTGTTTTTT; CDR3: CSALNTKGQENEKLFF
length: 13; size: once; J: TRBJ2-6; V: TRBV7-9; D: -; DNA: TGTGCCGGCAAGGGCTCTGGGGCCAACGTCCTGACTTTC; CDR3: CAGKGSGANVLTF
length: 15; size: many; J: TRBJ1-3; V: TRBV7-9; D: -; DNA: TGTGCCAGCAGCTTAGTCCGGGGCTCTGGAAACACCATATATTTT; CDR3: CASSLVRGSGNTIYF
length: 13; size: -; J: TRBJ1-4; V: TRBV10-3; D: -; DNA: TGTGCCATCAGTTTCAGGGATAATGAAAAACTGTTTTTT; CDR3: CAISFRDNEKLFF
length: 15; size: -; J: TRBJ1-3; V: TRBV25-1; D: TRBD1; DNA: TGTGCCAGCAGTCAACAGGGGGGGCCGGGAAACACCATATATTTT; CDR3: CASSQQGGPGNTIYF
length: 14; size: few; J: TRBJ2-7; V: TRBV20-1; D: TRBD1; DNA: TGCAGTGCTGAGGACAGGCGTAGCTCCTACGAGCAGTACTTC; CDR3: CSAEDRRSSYEQYF
length: 17; size: many; J: TRBJ1-5; V: TRBV7-8; D: -; DNA: TGTGCCAGCAGCTTAGGGGGGATCGATCGAGGGGACCAGCCCCAGCATTTT; CDR3: CASSLGGIDRGDQPQHF
length: 16; size: -; J: TRBJ1-2; V: TRBV9; D: -; DNA: TGTGCCAGCAGCGGTCCCCCTAAGGGGACAAACTATGGCTACACCTTC; CDR3: CASSGPPKGTNYGYTF
length: 14; size: few; J: TRBJ2-5; V: TRBV20-1; D: TRBD2; DNA: TGCAGTGCAGGGAGGACTAGCGGGCAAGAGACCCAGTACTTC; CDR3: CSAGRTSGQETQYF
length: 13; size: few; J: TRBJ1-6; V: TRBV28; D: -; DNA: TGTGCCAGCAGCGAGGGACGAAATTCACCCCTCCACTTT; CDR3: CASSEGRNSPLHF
length: 16; size: few; J: TRBJ1-1; V: TRBV18; D: TRBD1; DNA: TGTGCCAGCTCACCCGTCCAGGGGGAGATGAACACTGAAGCTTTCTTT; CDR3: CASSPVQGEMNTEAFF
length: 16; size: -; J: TRBJ1-3; V: TRBV20-1; D: -; DNA: TGCAGTGCCCCGAACATTGGTGGAAGCTCTGGAAACACCATATATTTT; CDR3: CSAPNIGGSSGNTIYF
length: 15; size: -; J: TRBJ1-1; V: TRBV2; D: -; DNA: TGTGCCAGCAGTTCCCCGGAACAGGGTAGGGCTGAAGCTTTCTTT; CDR3: CASSSPEQGRAEAFF
length: 13; size: many; J: TRBJ1-2; V: TRBV2; D: -; DNA: TGTGCCAGCAGTGACAGGGGAGGCTATGGCTACACCTTC; CDR3: CASSDRGGYGYTF
length: 14; size: -; J: TRBJ2-5; V: TRBV2; D: -; DNA: TGTGCCAGCAGGATTAACCCCCGTGAGGAGACCCAGTACTTC; CDR3: CASRINPREETQYF
length: 16; size: -; J: TRBJ1-5; V: TRBV29-1; D: -; DNA: TGCAGCGTTGAATGGCTAGCCGGGGAGCAGGGTCAGCCCCAGCATTTT; CDR3: CSVEWLAGEQGQPQHF
length: 13; size: -; J: TRBJ1-4; V: TRBV12-3/TRBV12-4; D: -; DNA: TGTGCCAGCAGTTTAATATTATGGGAAAAACTGTTTTTT; CDR3: CASSLILWEKLFF
length: 14; size: -; J: TRBJ2-7; V: TRBV5-6; D: TRBD1; DNA: TGTGCCAGCAGCGGGGGGACAGGGATCTACGAGCAGTACTTC; CDR3: CASSGGTGIYEQYF
length: 14; size: -; J: TRBJ1-5; V: TRBV9; D: -; DNA: TGTGCCAGCAGCGCGGGGGACAACAATCAGCCCCAGCATTTT; CDR3: CASSAGDNNQPQHF
length: 13; size: few; J: TRBJ2-2; V: TRBV25-1; D: -; DNA: TGCGCCAGCAGGAACGGAGGGACCGGGGAGCTGTTTTTT; CDR3: CASRNGGTGELFF
length: 17; size: -; J: TRBJ2-3; V: TRBV25-1; D: -; DNA: TGTGCCAGCAGCTTAGTGCCGCCGGGACTCCGCACAGATACGCAGTATTTT; CDR3: CASSLVPPGLRTDTQYF
length: 13; size: many; J: TRBJ2-7; V: TRBV2; D: TRBD1; DNA: TGTGCCAGCAGTCCGGGACAGGGCCACGAGCAGTACTTC; CDR3: CASSPGQGHEQYF
length: 18; size: -; J: TRBJ2-5; V: TRBV9; D: TRBD1; DNA: TGTGCCAGCAGCGCCCGACACGGGACAGGGGGCTCGATTGAGACCCAGTACTTC; CDR3: CASSARHGTGGSIETQYF
length: 13; size: -; J: TRBJ1-1; V: TRBV2; D: -; DNA: TGTGCCAGCATGTGGATGGGACGTACTGAAGCTTTCTTT; CDR3: CASMWMGRTEAFF
length: 15; size: many; J: TRBJ1-6; V: TRBV2; D: -; DNA: TGTGCCAGCAGTGAAAGGGTCGGGGCTAATTCACCCCTCCACTTT; CDR3: CASSERVGANSPLHF